The clone carrying this T cell receptor beta chain has a count of ten or more. The data originate from a study of patients and donors after allogeneic stem cell transplantation. Trimming took 4 bases from V and 8 from J, leaving 14 bases between them. CDR3 size: 13 residues. Via MiXCR, TCRdb re-called the RT-PCR reads, giving one row per CDR3 protein. This table holds about 400,000 distinct CDR3 sequences, approximately 16% found once. The receptor comes from a human donor who was either an allogeneic HSCT recipient or a stem cell or donor lymphocyte infusion donor (not recorded which). It is not recorded whose cells these are; they may come from a transplant donor. Source material: blood, either unsorted or a sorted T cell fraction (not recorded which). The V call is TRBV12-3 or TRBV12-4, the J call TRBJ1-2; D is unresolved. Here the CDR3 reads CASSSPAPQGYTF. CDR3 DNA sequence: TGTGCCAGCAGTTCCCCTGCGCCCCAGGGCTACACCTTC.